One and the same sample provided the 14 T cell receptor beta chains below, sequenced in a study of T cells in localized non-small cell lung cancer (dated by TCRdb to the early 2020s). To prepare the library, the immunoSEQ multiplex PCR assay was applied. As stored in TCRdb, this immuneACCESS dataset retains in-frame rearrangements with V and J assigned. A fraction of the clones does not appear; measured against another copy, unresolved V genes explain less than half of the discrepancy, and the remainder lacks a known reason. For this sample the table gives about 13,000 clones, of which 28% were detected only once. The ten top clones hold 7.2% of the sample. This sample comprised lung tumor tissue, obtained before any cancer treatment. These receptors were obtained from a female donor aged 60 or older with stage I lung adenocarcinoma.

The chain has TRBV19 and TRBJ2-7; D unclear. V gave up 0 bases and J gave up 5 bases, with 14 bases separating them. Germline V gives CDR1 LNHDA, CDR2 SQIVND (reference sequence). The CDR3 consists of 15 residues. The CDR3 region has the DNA TGTGCCAGTAGTATAGATCCTAACTCAGTCGACGAGCAGTACTTC. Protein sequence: CASSIDPNSVDEQYF.

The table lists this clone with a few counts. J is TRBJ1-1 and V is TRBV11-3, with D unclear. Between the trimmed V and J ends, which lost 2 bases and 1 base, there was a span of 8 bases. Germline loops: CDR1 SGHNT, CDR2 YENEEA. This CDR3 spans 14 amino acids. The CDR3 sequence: CASSLMAANTEAFF. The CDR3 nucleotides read TGTGCCAGCAGCTTAATGGCAGCGAACACTGAAGCTTTCTTT. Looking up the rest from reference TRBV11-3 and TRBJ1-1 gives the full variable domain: EAGVVQSPRYKIIEKKQPVAFWCNPISGHNTLYWYLQNLGQGPELLIRYENEEAVDDSQLPKDRFSAERLKGVDSTLKIQPAELGDSAVYLCASSLMAANTEAFFGQGTRLTVV.

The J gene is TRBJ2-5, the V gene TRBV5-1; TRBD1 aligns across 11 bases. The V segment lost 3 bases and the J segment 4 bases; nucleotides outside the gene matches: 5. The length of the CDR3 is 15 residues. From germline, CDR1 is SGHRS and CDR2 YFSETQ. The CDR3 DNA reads TGCGCCAGCAGCTCCTCCGGGACAGGGGGAGAGACCCAGTACTTC. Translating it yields CASSSSGTGGETQYF.

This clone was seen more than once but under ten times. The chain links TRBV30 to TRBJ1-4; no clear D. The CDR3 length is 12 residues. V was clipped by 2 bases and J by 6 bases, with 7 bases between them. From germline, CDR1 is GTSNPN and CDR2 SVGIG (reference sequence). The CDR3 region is CAWSPGYEKLFF. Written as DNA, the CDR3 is TGTGCCTGGAGTCCAGGTTATGAAAAACTGTTTTTT.

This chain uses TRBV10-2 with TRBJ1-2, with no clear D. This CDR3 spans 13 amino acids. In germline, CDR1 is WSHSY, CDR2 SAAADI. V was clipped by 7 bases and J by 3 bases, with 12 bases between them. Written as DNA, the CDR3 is TGCGCCAGCAAGGAGGATTTCGACTATGGCTACACCTTC. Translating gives CASKEDFDYGYTF.

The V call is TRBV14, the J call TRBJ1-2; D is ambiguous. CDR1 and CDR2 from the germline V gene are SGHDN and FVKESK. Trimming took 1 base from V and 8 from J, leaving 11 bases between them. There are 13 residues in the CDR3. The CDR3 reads CASSQGEWGGYTF. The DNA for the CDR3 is TGTGCCAGCAGCCAAGGAGAATGGGGAGGCTACACCTTC.

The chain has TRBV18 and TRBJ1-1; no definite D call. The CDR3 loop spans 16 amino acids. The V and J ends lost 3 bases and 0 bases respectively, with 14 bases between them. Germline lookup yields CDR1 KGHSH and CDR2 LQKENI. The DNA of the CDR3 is TGTGCCAGCTCACCGGGTCTCCCCTCTTTGAACACTGAAGCTTTCTTT. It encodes CASSPGLPSLNTEAFF.

The CDR3 DNA reads TGTGCCAGTAGTCTACCTCCGGGTCCATTAAATCAGCCCCAGCATTTT. As protein: CASSLPPGPLNQPQHF. The chain joins TRBV19 to TRBJ1-5; D not resolved. The CDR3 length is 16 residues. Germline V lookup: CDR1 LNHDA, CDR2 SQIVND (reference sequence). Trimming left V 5 bases short and J 4 bases short, with 18 bases between.

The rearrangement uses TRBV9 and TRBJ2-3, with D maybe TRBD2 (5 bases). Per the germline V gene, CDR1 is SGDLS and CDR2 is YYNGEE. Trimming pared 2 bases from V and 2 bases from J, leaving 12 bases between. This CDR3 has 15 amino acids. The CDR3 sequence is CASSVSGITTDTQYF. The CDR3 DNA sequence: TGTGCCAGCAGCGTGTCCGGGATAACCACAGATACGCAGTATTTT.

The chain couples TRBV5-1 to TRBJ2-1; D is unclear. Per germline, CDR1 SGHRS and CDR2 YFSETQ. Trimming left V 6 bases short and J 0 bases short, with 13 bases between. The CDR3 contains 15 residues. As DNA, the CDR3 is TGCGCCAGCACCCCTCGGACCAGCTCCTACAATGAGCAGTTCTTC. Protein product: CASTPRTSSYNEQFF.

The CDR3 reads CASSISGEQFF. The CDR3 coding sequence is TGTGCCAGTAGTATCTCTGGTGAGCAGTTCTTC. This chain connects TRBV19 to TRBJ2-1; D remains ambiguous. Trimming took 3 bases from V and 9 from J, leaving 6 bases between them. CDR3 length: 11 amino acids. Germline lookup yields CDR1 LNHDA and CDR2 SQIVND (reference sequence).

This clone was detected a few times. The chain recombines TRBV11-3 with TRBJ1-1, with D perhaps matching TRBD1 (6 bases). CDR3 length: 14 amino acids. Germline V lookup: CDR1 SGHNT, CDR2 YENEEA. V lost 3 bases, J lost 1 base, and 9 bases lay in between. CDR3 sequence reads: CASSFAGANTEAFF. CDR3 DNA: TGTGCCAGCAGCTTTGCAGGGGCGAACACTGAAGCTTTCTTT. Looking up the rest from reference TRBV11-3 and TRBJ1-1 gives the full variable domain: EAGVVQSPRYKIIEKKQPVAFWCNPISGHNTLYWYLQNLGQGPELLIRYENEEAVDDSQLPKDRFSAERLKGVDSTLKIQPAELGDSAVYLCASSFAGANTEAFFGQGTRLTVV.

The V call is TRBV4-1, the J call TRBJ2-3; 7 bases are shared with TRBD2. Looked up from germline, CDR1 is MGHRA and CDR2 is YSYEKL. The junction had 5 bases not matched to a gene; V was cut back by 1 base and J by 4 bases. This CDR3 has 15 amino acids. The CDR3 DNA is TGCGCCAGCAGCCAAGGGCGGGAGAGGGCAGATACGCAGTATTTT. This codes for CASSQGRERADTQYF.

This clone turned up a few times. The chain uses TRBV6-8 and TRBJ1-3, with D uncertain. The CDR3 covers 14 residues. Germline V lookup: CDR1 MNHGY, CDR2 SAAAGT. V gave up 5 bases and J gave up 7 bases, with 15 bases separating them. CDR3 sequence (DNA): TGTGCCAGCAGTCGAGGAGAGGTGTGGAACACCATATATTTT. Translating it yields CASSRGEVWNTIYF.